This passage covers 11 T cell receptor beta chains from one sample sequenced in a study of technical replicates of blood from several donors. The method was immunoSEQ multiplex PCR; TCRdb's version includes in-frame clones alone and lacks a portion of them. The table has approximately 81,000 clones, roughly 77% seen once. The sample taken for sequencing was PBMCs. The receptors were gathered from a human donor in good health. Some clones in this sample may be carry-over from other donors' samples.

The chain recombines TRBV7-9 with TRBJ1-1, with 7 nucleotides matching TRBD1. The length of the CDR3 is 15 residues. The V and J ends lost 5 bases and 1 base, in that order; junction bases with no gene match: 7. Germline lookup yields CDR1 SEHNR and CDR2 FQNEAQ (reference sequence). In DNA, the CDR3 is TGTGCCAGCAGCCGTCAACAGGGGAGGAACACTGAAGCTTTCTTT. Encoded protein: CASSRQQGRNTEAFF.

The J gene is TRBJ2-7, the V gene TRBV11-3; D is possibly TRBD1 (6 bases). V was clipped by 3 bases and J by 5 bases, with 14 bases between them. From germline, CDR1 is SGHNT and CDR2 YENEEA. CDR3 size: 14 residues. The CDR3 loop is CASSFVGQTDEQYF. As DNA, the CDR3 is TGTGCCAGCAGCTTTGTCGGACAGACTGACGAGCAGTACTTC.

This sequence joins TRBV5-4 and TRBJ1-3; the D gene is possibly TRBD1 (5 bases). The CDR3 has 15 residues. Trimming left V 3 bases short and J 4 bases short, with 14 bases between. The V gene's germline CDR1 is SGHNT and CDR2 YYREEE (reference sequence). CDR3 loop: CASSWDPGRGNTIYF. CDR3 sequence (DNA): TGTGCCAGCAGCTGGGACCCGGGGAGGGGAAACACCATATATTTT.

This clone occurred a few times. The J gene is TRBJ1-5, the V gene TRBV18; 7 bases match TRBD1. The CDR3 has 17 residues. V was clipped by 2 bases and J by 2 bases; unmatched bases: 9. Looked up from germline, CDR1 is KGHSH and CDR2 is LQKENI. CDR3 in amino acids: CASSPFQTGPGNQPQHF. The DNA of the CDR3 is TGTGCCAGCTCACCATTCCAGACAGGGCCGGGCAATCAGCCCCAGCATTTT.

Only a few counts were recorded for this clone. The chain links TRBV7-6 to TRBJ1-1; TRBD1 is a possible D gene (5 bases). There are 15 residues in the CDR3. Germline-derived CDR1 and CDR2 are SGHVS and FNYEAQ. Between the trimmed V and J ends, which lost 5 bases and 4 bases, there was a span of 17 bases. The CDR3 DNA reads TGTGCCAGCAGCCCCGGGGGACGGTTGGCCACTGAAGCTTTCTTT. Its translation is CASSPGGRLATEAFF.

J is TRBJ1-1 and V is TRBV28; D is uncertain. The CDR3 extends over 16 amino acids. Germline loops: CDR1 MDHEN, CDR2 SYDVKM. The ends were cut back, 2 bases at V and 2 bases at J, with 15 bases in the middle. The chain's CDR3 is CASSLVLGELNTEAFF. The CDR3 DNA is TGTGCCAGCAGTTTAGTGCTTGGGGAGCTTAACACTGAAGCTTTCTTT. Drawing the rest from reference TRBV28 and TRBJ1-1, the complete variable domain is DVKVTQSSRYLVKRTGEKVFLECVQDMDHENMFWYRQDPGLGLRLIYFSYDVKMKEKGDIPEGYSVSREKKERFSLILESASTNQTSMYLCASSLVLGELNTEAFFGQGTRLTVV.

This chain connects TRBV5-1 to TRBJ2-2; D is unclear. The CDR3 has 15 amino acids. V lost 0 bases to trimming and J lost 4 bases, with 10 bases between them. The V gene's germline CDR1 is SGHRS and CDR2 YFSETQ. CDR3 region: CASSLATGSTGELFF. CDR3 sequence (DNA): TGCGCCAGCAGCTTGGCCACGGGTAGCACCGGGGAGCTGTTTTTT.

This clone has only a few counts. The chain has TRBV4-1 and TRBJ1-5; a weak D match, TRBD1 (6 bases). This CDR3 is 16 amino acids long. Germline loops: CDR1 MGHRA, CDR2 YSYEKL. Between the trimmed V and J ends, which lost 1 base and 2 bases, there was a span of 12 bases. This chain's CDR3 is CASSQGGLLGNQPQHF. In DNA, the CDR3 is TGCGCCAGCAGCCAAGGGGGGCTTTTAGGCAATCAGCCCCAGCATTTT.

CDR3 loop: CASSGALAGAYSDTQYF. The DNA for the CDR3 is TGTGCCAGCAGCGGGGCCCTAGCGGGGGCCTACTCAGATACGCAGTATTTT. The chain is built from TRBV5-6 and TRBJ2-3, with TRBD2 matching 10 bases. The V gene end was trimmed by 4 bases and the J gene end by 4 bases; junction bases not matched to a gene: 12. The CDR3 is made up of 17 amino acids. CDR1 is SGHDT and CDR2 is YYEEEE in the germline V gene.

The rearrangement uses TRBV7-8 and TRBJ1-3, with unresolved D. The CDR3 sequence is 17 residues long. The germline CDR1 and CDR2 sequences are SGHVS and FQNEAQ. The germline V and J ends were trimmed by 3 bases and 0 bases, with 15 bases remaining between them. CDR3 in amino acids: CASSFTEWRPSGNTIYF. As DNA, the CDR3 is TGTGCCAGCAGCTTTACCGAATGGAGACCCTCTGGAAACACCATATATTTT.

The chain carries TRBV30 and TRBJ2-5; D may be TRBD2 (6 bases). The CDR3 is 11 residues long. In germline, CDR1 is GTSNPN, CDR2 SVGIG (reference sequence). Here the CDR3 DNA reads TGTGCGGCGGGGTTCCAAGAGACCCAGTACTTC. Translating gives CAAGFQETQYF. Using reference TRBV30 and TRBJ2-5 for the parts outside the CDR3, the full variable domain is SQTIHQWPATLVQPVGSPLSLECTVEGTSNPNLYWYRQAAGRGLQLLFYSVGIGQISSEVPQNLSASRPQDRQFILSSKKLLLSDSGFYLCAAGFQETQYFGPGTRLLVL.